This TCR beta chain stems from a study of T cell repertoires in cytomegalovirus infection. V was pared by 2 bases and J by 1 base, with 8 bases between. Germline-derived CDR1 and CDR2 are MNHEY and SMNVEV (reference sequence). The CDR3 has 14 residues. One entry per CDR3 protein, called by TCRdb with MiXCR from the reads. The sample records hundreds of thousands of distinct CDR3 sequences, about 17% being singletons. Source material: PBMCs. V usage is TRBV27 and J usage is TRBJ2-5, with D unclear. The TCR comes from a human donor in good health (CMV status not recorded). Some clones in this sample may be carry-over from other donors' samples. CDR3 nucleotides: TGTGCCAGCAGTTTAAATCTAGTCCAAGAGACCCAGTACTTC. Translation: CASSLNLVQETQYF.